This TCR beta chain was sequenced in a study of blood T cell repertoires in COVID-19. Looking at the study overall: The United States, Italy and Spain supplied acute and convalescent COVID-19 samples. T cells, B-cell-depleted T cells, or PBMCs supplied cDNA or gDNA.

The V gene end was trimmed by 4 bases and the J gene end by 6 bases; junction bases not matched to a gene: 9. The CDR3 is 16 amino acids. Germline V gene sequence: CDR1 SGHNT, CDR2 YYREEE (reference sequence). In the original processing: Reference gene primer amplification gave estimated nucleated cell counts. Libraries were prepared by immunoSEQ multiplex PCR; TCRdb keeps only in-frame clonotypes and omits some of them. That table is the source of V, J and clone size, and D and trimming were worked out from the DNA. The top ten clones hold approximately 15% of a sample with tens of thousands of clones, roughly 77% of them seen once.

The material sequenced was peripheral blood. This clonotype originated in a man at least 80 years old with acute or convalescent COVID-19. The chain is built from TRBV5-4 and TRBJ2-2; TRBD1 agrees at 10 bases. CDR3 bases: TGTGCCAGCAGCCCCTCGGGACAGGGGTGGGCCGGGGAGCTGTTTTTT. Amino acid sequence: CASSPSGQGWAGELFF.